The 27 T cell receptor beta chains in this list originate from one sample, sequenced in a study of CXCR3-negative and CXCR3-positive naive CD8 T cells. The study, taken as a whole, reports: Relative to CXCR3-negative naive cells, CXCR3-positive naive cells had more hydrophobic TRB CDR3s.

These receptors lack a known antigen. Through 5' RACE with UMI labels, the TRB cDNA libraries were prepared. Reanalyzing the 5' RACE reads, TCRdb keeps one entry per CDR3 protein, without DNA. In total, the table holds 120,000 or so distinct CDR3 sequences. Sequencing was carried out using naive CXCR3+ CD8+ T cells from blood. Regarding subset: CD45RO-CCR7+CD27+CD95- naive CD8+ T cells expressing CXCR3 (TNR3+). Receptors were obtained from a human donor in good health. Some clones in this sample may be carry-over from other donors' samples.

The V and J genes are TRBV7-2 and TRBJ2-7. The CDR3 spans 14 residues. Germline V gene data show CDR1 as SGHTA and CDR2 as FQGNSA. This CDR3 reads CASSLERDSYEQYF.

The CDR3 loop reads CSAEGSPTYNEQFF. The rearrangement uses TRBV29-1 and TRBJ2-1; lacking DNA, the TRBD1 call made by TCRdb goes unchecked. The CDR3 loop spans 14 amino acids. Germline CDR1 reads SQVTM; CDR2 reads ANQGSEA.

J is TRBJ2-4 and V is TRBV19. The CDR3 contains 11 residues. Per germline, CDR1 LNHDA and CDR2 SQIVND (reference sequence). CDR3 residues: CASRRKGIQYF. Filled out from reference TRBV19 and TRBJ2-4, the complete variable domain reads DGGITQSPKYLFRKEGQNVTLSCEQNLNHDAMYWYRQDPGQGLRLIYYSQIVNDFQKGDIAEGYSVSREKKESFPLTVTSAQKNPTAFYLCASRRKGIQYFGAGTRLSVL.

V gene TRBV28 combines with J gene TRBJ2-3; TCRdb returns TRBD1, unconfirmable since there is no DNA. This CDR3 is built from 16 residues. Germline V gene sequence: CDR1 MDHEN, CDR2 SYDVKM. The CDR3 reads CATSGGGGVLTDTQYF.

The chain recombines TRBV29-1 with TRBJ1-2. The CDR3 spans 16 residues. Germline CDR1 SQVTM, CDR2 ANQGSEA. CDR3: CSVQLRLEGDLFGYTF.

The chain combines TRBV29-1 with TRBJ2-7; no DNA is available, so the TRBD1 call from TCRdb remains unchecked. Germline CDR1 is SQVTM and CDR2 is ANQGSEA. The CDR3 runs to 12 residues. The CDR3: CSALGQSYEQYF.

The genes are TRBV18 and TRBJ2-1. This CDR3 region has 15 residues. Germline CDR1 reads KGHSH; CDR2 reads LQKENI. The CDR3 here is CASSPRGGSYNEQFF.

V gene TRBV9 combines with J gene TRBJ2-7; TCRdb indicates TRBD1, and absent DNA this call remains unverified. The germline V gene has CDR1 SGDLS and CDR2 YYNGEE. The CDR3 loop spans 15 amino acids. The CDR3 is CASSSSGTGTHEQYF.

This CDR3 reads CASSLVAGGPLDEQFF. The chain uses TRBV7-2 and TRBJ2-1; TCRdb names TRBD2, which stays unverified in the absence of DNA. From germline, CDR1 is SGHTA and CDR2 FQGNSA. CDR3 length equals 16 residues.

The chain joins TRBV5-1 to TRBJ1-1; the TCRdb D gene call, TRBD1, has no DNA to confirm it. The CDR3 runs to 14 residues. Germline V gene lookup returns CDR1 SGHRS and CDR2 YFSETQ. This CDR3 is CASTLGTGGGEAFF.

The chain recombines TRBV5-5 with TRBJ1-5; TCRdb names TRBD1, which stays unverified in the absence of DNA. The CDR3 length is 13 residues. Germline V gives CDR1 SGHKS, CDR2 YYEKEE (reference sequence). The CDR3 sequence is CASSLTGGQPQHF.

The rearrangement uses TRBV27 and TRBJ2-3; TCRdb outputs TRBD1, but without DNA this stays unchecked. CDR1 is MNHEY and CDR2 is SMNVEV in the germline V gene (reference sequence). There are 14 residues in the CDR3. The CDR3 protein is CATSDPGREDTQYF.

The chain has TRBV6-5 and TRBJ2-7; the D call from TCRdb, TRBD1, cannot be confirmed without DNA. Germline CDR1 reads MNHEY; CDR2 reads SVGAGI. This CDR3 contains 16 residues. The CDR3 reads CASSLIPGTGGYEQYF.

The rearrangement uses TRBV27 and TRBJ1-2. CDR3 length: 14 residues. Germline CDR1 MNHEY, CDR2 SMNVEV (reference sequence). The CDR3 protein is CASSFRGIKNGYTF.

This chain links TRBV19 with TRBJ1-4. The germline V gene has CDR1 LNHDA and CDR2 SQIVND (reference sequence). The CDR3 length is 15 residues. The CDR3 is CASSATGTYNEKLFF.

V usage is TRBV6-5 and J usage is TRBJ1-1; TCRdb's D call, TRBD1, is unchecked because there is no DNA. CDR3 length equals 14 residues. Per the germline V gene, CDR1 is MNHEY and CDR2 is SVGAGI. The CDR3: CASSYSDRGREAFF.

V usage is TRBV29-1 and J usage is TRBJ2-2; without DNA, the TCRdb call of TRBD1 cannot be checked. Germline V gene data show CDR1 as SQVTM and CDR2 as ANQGSEA. This CDR3 region has 13 residues. CDR3 amino acids: CSVDRGNTGELFF.

The chain recombines TRBV2 with TRBJ2-1; TCRdb's D call of TRBD2 is untestable without DNA. Per germline, CDR1 SNHLY and CDR2 FYNNEI. This CDR3 is built from 15 residues. The chain's CDR3 is CASTNWGGAVHEQFF.

V is TRBV10-3 and J is TRBJ2-1; TCRdb names TRBD2, which stays unverified in the absence of DNA. Germline V lookup: CDR1 ENHRY, CDR2 SYGVKD. This CDR3 is 14 amino acids long. The CDR3 spells CATGASGGDNEQFF.

This chain connects TRBV29-1 to TRBJ2-7. This CDR3 contains 12 residues. Germline V gives CDR1 SQVTM, CDR2 ANQGSEA. CDR3 loop: CSVEAGSYEQYF.

The rearrangement links TRBV11-3 to TRBJ2-1; TCRdb lists TRBD1, though no DNA is available to test this call. The germline CDR1 and CDR2 sequences are SGHNT and YENEEA. This CDR3 has 15 residues. CDR3 sequence reads: CASSPRDNNGNEQFF.

The chain joins TRBV18 to TRBJ2-1. Germline V gives CDR1 KGHSH, CDR2 LQKENI. The CDR3 runs 12 residues. CDR3: CASSPPGDEQFF.

This chain connects TRBV7-6 to TRBJ2-1. This CDR3 contains 14 residues. CDR1 and CDR2 (germline): SGHVS, FNYEAQ. Here the CDR3 reads CASSLVFSDNEQFF.

J is TRBJ2-7 and V is TRBV9. Germline V lookup: CDR1 SGDLS, CDR2 YYNGEE. The CDR3 contains 15 residues. Here the CDR3 reads CASSVNWAASYEQYF.

V is TRBV3-1 and J is TRBJ2-2; absent DNA, TCRdb's TRBD1 call cannot be checked. The CDR3 has 15 residues. The germline gives CDR1 LGHDT, CDR2 YNNKEL (reference sequence). CDR3 sequence reads: CASSQGQGPTGELLF. Using reference TRBV3-1 and TRBJ2-2 for the parts outside the CDR3, the full variable domain is DTAVSQTPKYLVTQMGNDKSIKCEQNLGHDTMYWYKQDSKKFLKIMFSYNNKELIINETVPNRFSPKSPDKAHLNLHINSLELGDSAVYFCASSQGQGPTGELLFGEGSRLTVL.

The V call is TRBV10-1, the J call TRBJ2-7; TCRdb indicates TRBD1, and absent DNA this call remains unverified. This CDR3 spans 14 amino acids. Germline CDR1 and CDR2: WNHNN and SYGVQD (reference sequence). The CDR3 spells CASRLGQHEAEQYF.

This chain joins TRBV27 and TRBJ2-7; as DNA is missing, the TRBD1 call by TCRdb cannot be tested. The CDR3 runs to 12 residues. Per germline, CDR1 MNHEY and CDR2 SMNVEV (reference sequence). The CDR3 here is CASSLLGAEQYF.